This is a list of T cell receptor beta chains from one sample in a study of blood T cell repertoires in COVID-19. Sequencing used immunoSEQ multiplex PCR; TCRdb keeps in-frame clones, though not all of them. Of some 180,000 clones listed, approximately 90% are singletons. Material for sequencing was peripheral blood. Source of these receptors: a man in his forties or fifties who had recovered from COVID-19. CDR3s include the opening cysteine and the closing phenylalanine or tryptophan. Each record gives: CDR3 DNA, CDR3 protein, V gene, D gene, J gene, clone size. A D gene is named only where the DNA matches it firmly. Expanded clones get a size class; other rows say once, few or many, or leave the size out.

TGTGCCAGCAGCTTGGAATATTCGAGTGAGCCCCAGCATTTT CASSLEYSSEPQHF TRBV5-6 NA TRBJ1-5 NA
TGTGCCAGCAGCTTAGTACAGGGGATTGAAGCTTTCTTT CASSLVQGIEAFF TRBV7-2 TRBD1 TRBJ1-1 NA
TGTGCCAGCAGCGTGACTAGCGGGGTCACAGATACGCAGTATTTT CASSVTSGVTDTQYF TRBV7-3 TRBD2 TRBJ2-3 NA
TGTGCCAGCAGTCTCACGACTAGCAGCTCCTACGAGCAGTACTTC CASSLTTSSSYEQYF TRBV28 TRBD2 TRBJ2-7 NA
TGTGCCAGCAGCCATCTCCTTATCTCGAACACCGGGGAGCTGTTTTTT CASSHLLISNTGELFF TRBV14 NA TRBJ2-2 NA
TGTGCCAGCAGCTTATCGGGGAATCAGCCCCAGCATTTT CASSLSGNQPQHF TRBV7-2 NA TRBJ1-5 once
TGTGCCAGCAGTCCCCTAGCGGGAGGCACAGATACGCAGTATTTT CASSPLAGGTDTQYF TRBV2 TRBD2 TRBJ2-3 NA
TGTGCCAGCAGTTCTTCAGGGGGCCCCTACGAGCAGTACTTC CASSSSGGPYEQYF TRBV27 TRBD1 TRBJ2-7 NA
TGCAGCGTTTCTAGCGACAGGGGTGGAACAGATACGCAGTATTTT CSVSSDRGGTDTQYF TRBV29-1 TRBD1 TRBJ2-3 once
TGTGCCAGCAGCCTCAGACCGGGTAGCTCTGGAAACACCATATATTTT CASSLRPGSSGNTIYF TRBV3-1/TRBV3-2 NA TRBJ1-3 NA
TGTGCCAGCAGCGAAGACAGGGTCGTCCAGCCCCAGCATTTT CASSEDRVVQPQHF TRBV2 TRBD1 TRBJ1-5 once
TGTGCCAGCTCGGGACCCGGGACAGGGAACACTGAAGCTTTCTTT CASSGPGTGNTEAFF TRBV11-2 TRBD1 TRBJ1-1 NA
TGTGCCAGTAGTATCCTGGGACAGGGATCCGAGCAGTACTTC CASSILGQGSEQYF TRBV19 TRBD1 TRBJ2-7 NA
TGTGCCAGCCGCACTAGCGCCCTAAAGTCCTACAATGAGCAGTTCTTC CASRTSALKSYNEQFF TRBV2 TRBD2 TRBJ2-1 NA
TGTGCCAGCAGCCCTCTTAGCGGGAGCTCCTACAATGAGCAGTTCTTC CASSPLSGSSYNEQFF TRBV7-9 TRBD2 TRBJ2-1 NA
TGTGCCAGCACCCCAACGGCGGGGTTCAGGCAGCCCCAGCATTTT CASTPTAGFRQPQHF TRBV6-2/TRBV6-3 NA TRBJ1-5 NA
TGTGCCAGCAGCTTAGCGCGGGTGAGGGCGGGAGGGCGGCAGTCCTACGAGCAGTACTTC CASSLARVRAGGRQSYEQYF TRBV7-2 TRBD2 TRBJ2-7 NA
TGTGCCAGCAGCCCAGGGGCAGGGGACAGTAGTCGCTTC CASSPGAGDSSRF TRBV28 TRBD1 TRBJ2-7 NA
TGCACCAGCAGCCAAGATCCAGGGTTGGGCGGGGAGCTGTTTTTT CTSSQDPGLGGELFF TRBV1 NA TRBJ2-2 NA
TGTGCCAGCAGCGAAACGGGACAGGGAGATGGCTACACCTTC CASSETGQGDGYTF TRBV7-9 TRBD1 TRBJ1-2 NA
TGTGCCAGCAGTTTAGCGGGACCCCAAGAGACCCAGTACTTC CASSLAGPQETQYF TRBV27 NA TRBJ2-5 NA
TGTGCCAGCAGCCAGACAGGGGGGTACGAGCAGTACTTC CASSQTGGYEQYF TRBV6-5 TRBD1 TRBJ2-7 once
TGTGCCTGCTGGACTATTACCCAAGAGGCCCAGTACTTC CACWTITQEAQYF TRBV30 NA TRBJ2-5 NA
TGTGCCAGCTCTTTCGGGACAGGAGTCACAGATACGCAGTATTTT CASSFGTGVTDTQYF TRBV18 TRBD1 TRBJ2-3 NA
TGTGCCAGCAGTGAAGGGCAGGGGGCGTTAGGAAACACCATATATTTT CASSEGQGALGNTIYF TRBV2 TRBD1 TRBJ1-3 NA
TGTGCCAGCAGATCCCCTAGCGGGAGTTCGTATGAGCAGTTCTTC CASRSPSGSSYEQFF TRBV2 TRBD2 TRBJ2-1 NA
TGCGCCAGCAGGGTGACAAACTCCTACGAGCAGTACTTC CASRVTNSYEQYF TRBV10-2 NA TRBJ2-7 NA
TGCGCCAGCAGCCAACTACCACAGGGGCTACACGAGGCTTTCTTT CASSQLPQGLHEAFF TRBV4-1 TRBD1 TRBJ1-1 NA